This TCR beta chain was recovered during a study of cytomegalovirus exposure and HLA in healthy donors. The V gene lost 5 bases and the J gene lost 4 bases, with 11 bases spanning the gap. From germline, CDR1 is SNHLY and CDR2 FYNNEI. The CDR3 loop spans 14 amino acids. In this sample, this clone turned up once. Both 60 Vbeta primers and 13 Jbeta primers went into the PCR. TCRdb keeps only in-frame clones here, not all; method: immunoSEQ multiplex PCR. This repertoire shows around 140,000 clones, 75% to 90% found once; its top ten account for 2.9%. This receptor was obtained from a woman in her 30s in good health and CMV-seronegative. The chain combines TRBV2 with TRBJ1-4; D might be TRBD1 (6 bases). The sequencing input was PBMCs. The CDR3 region is CASSLTGSNEKLFF. In nucleotides, the CDR3 is TGTGCCAGCAGTTTGACAGGTAGTAATGAAAAACTGTTTTTT.